This T cell receptor beta chain came from a study of cytomegalovirus exposure and HLA in healthy donors. Study-level results: The HLA-A and HLA-B alleles of most subjects were reportedly predicted accurately from TCR beta sequences.

Germline-derived CDR1 and CDR2 are LNHDA and SQIVND (reference sequence). V lost 6 bases, J lost 6 bases, and 2 bases stayed unmatched. CDR3 size: 12 residues. Primers included in the PCR were 60 Vbeta and 13 Jbeta primers. TCRdb's table, derived via immunoSEQ multiplex PCR, lists solely in-frame clones and lacks some. This repertoire includes 110,000 to 150,000 clones. About this clone itself: Its specificity is not known.

The rearrangement links TRBV19 to TRBJ1-2, with 9 bases aligning to TRBD1. Sequenced: PBMCs. This sequence originates from a male donor in good health and CMV-seronegative. The chain's CDR3 is CASRRQGDGYTF. CDR3 sequence (DNA): TGTGCCAGTAGAAGACAGGGGGATGGCTACACCTTC.